The 26 T cell receptor beta chains below come from one sample, sequenced in a study of blood T cell repertoires in COVID-19. Only in-frame clones appear in the TCRdb table, and some are missing; sequencing was by immunoSEQ multiplex PCR. The table lists about 60,000 clones, around 87% of them singletons. The sequencing sample was made of peripheral blood. These receptors came from a man in his sixties with active COVID-19.

In DNA form, the CDR3 reads TGTGCCAGCAGTTTGGAAGGACAGAGGAACACAGATACGCAGTATTTT. It translates to CASSLEGQRNTDTQYF. The chain employs TRBV28 and TRBJ2-3; tentatively, D is TRBD1 (6 bases). The CDR3 consists of 16 residues. Germline V gene sequence: CDR1 MDHEN, CDR2 SYDVKM. Trimming took off 3 bases at V and 2 bases at J, with 15 bases between the two ends.

This chain uses TRBV19 with TRBJ2-1; tentative D call: TRBD2 (6 bases). Deletions cut 2 bases from V and 0 bases from J, with 14 bases between. Germline V gene data show CDR1 as LNHDA and CDR2 as SQIVND (reference sequence). This CDR3 spans 17 amino acids. The CDR3 DNA reads TGTGCCAGTAGTATAACCTATAGCGGCGGCTCCTACAATGAGCAGTTCTTC. It specifies CASSITYSGGSYNEQFF.

This sequence joins TRBV5-8 and TRBJ2-3, with 7 bases aligning to TRBD1. The V segment lost 1 base and the J segment 6 bases; nucleotides outside the gene matches: 2. The germline V gene has CDR1 SGHTS and CDR2 YDEGEE. This CDR3 comprises 13 residues. The CDR3: CASSLTGADTQYF. CDR3 DNA: TGTGCCAGCAGCTTGACAGGGGCGGATACGCAGTATTTT.

This chain joins TRBV7-3 and TRBJ2-5; TRBD1 is a possible D gene (5 bases). CDR3 length: 13 residues. Per germline, CDR1 SGHTA and CDR2 FQGTGA. V lost 5 bases and J lost 2, with 9 bases in between. The CDR3 DNA is TGTGCCAGCAGCCGGACACTACAAGAGACCCAGTACTTC. Residues: CASSRTLQETQYF.

This rearrangement joins TRBV28 to TRBJ1-5; maybe TRBD1 (6 bases). The germline gives CDR1 MDHEN, CDR2 SYDVKM. V was cut by 6 bases and J by 3 bases, with 24 bases left in between. This CDR3 is built from 18 residues. The CDR3: CASRHLQGREGYNQPQHF. As DNA, the CDR3 is TGTGCCAGCAGACACTTACAGGGTCGAGAGGGGTACAATCAGCCCCAGCATTTT.

V is TRBV6-1 and J is TRBJ2-7, with unresolved D. The germline V gene encodes CDR1 MNHNS and CDR2 SASEGT. V lost 2 bases and J 3 bases, leaving 5 bases between the germline ends. The CDR3 runs 12 residues. Here the CDR3 reads CASSENLYEQYF. CDR3 DNA sequence: TGTGCCAGCAGTGAAAATCTCTACGAGCAGTACTTC.

This chain joins TRBV5-4 and TRBJ2-4, with 8 bases identical to TRBD2. CDR3 length equals 15 residues. V shed 4 bases, J shed 3 bases, and the junction held 6 bases outside the gene matches. The germline gives CDR1 SGHNT, CDR2 YYREEE (reference sequence). The CDR3 sequence is CASSLSGGGKNIQYF. As DNA, the CDR3 is TGTGCCAGCAGCCTGAGCGGGGGCGGCAAAAACATTCAGTACTTC.

This clone was seen only once. V gene TRBV14 combines with J gene TRBJ2-5; possible D gene TRBD2, 5 bases. Looked up from germline, CDR1 is SGHDN and CDR2 is FVKESK. The length of the CDR3 is 18 residues. V lost 3 bases and J 2 bases, leaving 22 bases between the germline ends. CDR3 region: CASSHVEGRSFPQETQYF. The CDR3 coding sequence is TGTGCCAGCAGCCACGTAGAGGGCAGGTCGTTCCCACAAGAGACCCAGTACTTC.

The rearrangement uses TRBV25-1 and TRBJ1-1, with D maybe TRBD1 (5 bases). There are 12 residues in the CDR3. CDR1 and CDR2 from the germline V gene are MGHDK and SYGVNS. V lost 10 bases and J lost 5, with 14 bases in between. The DNA of the CDR3 is TGTGCCACAGGCAGGGTTGGGACTGAAGCTTTCTTT. This encodes CATGRVGTEAFF.

The chain employs TRBV5-1 and TRBJ2-1, with 10 bases fitting TRBD2. Trimming cost V 4 bases and J 7 bases; bases outside gene matches: 20. The CDR3 length is 19 residues. Per germline, CDR1 SGHRS and CDR2 YFSETQ. As DNA, the CDR3 is TGCGCCAGCAGCAAACGTCCGGGGCAACTAGCGGGGAATACGAATGAGCAGTTCTTC. Translation: CASSKRPGQLAGNTNEQFF.

This sequence joins TRBV5-6 and TRBJ1-2, with D unresolved. The germline V and J ends were trimmed by 0 bases and 4 bases, with 4 bases remaining between them. The CDR3 length is 12 residues. In germline, CDR1 is SGHDT, CDR2 YYEEEE. CDR3: CASSLAIYGYTF. CDR3 sequence (DNA): TGTGCCAGCAGCTTGGCCATCTATGGCTACACCTTC.

J is TRBJ2-7 and V is TRBV7-2, with TRBD1 identical over 8 bases. Germline CDR1 and CDR2: SGHTA and FQGNSA. This CDR3 spans 13 amino acids. The junction had 6 bases not matched to a gene; V was cut back by 5 bases and J by 6 bases. The CDR3, as DNA: TGTGCCAGCAGCACATGGACAGGGAGCGAGCAGTACTTC. Protein: CASSTWTGSEQYF.

V usage is TRBV9 and J usage is TRBJ2-3; TRBD2 might be the D (7 bases). Between the trimmed V and J ends, which lost 4 bases and 2 bases, there was a span of 14 bases. Germline CDR1 is SGDLS and CDR2 is YYNGEE. This CDR3 is built from 15 residues. CDR3 protein: CASSWGGGTTDTQYF. The CDR3 DNA is TGTGCCAGCAGCTGGGGGGGCGGTACCACAGATACGCAGTATTTT.

This clone has only one observation. The chain links TRBV3-1 (or the pseudogene TRBV3-2) to TRBJ1-2; no clear D. CDR1 and CDR2 from the germline V gene are LGHDT and YNNKEL (reference sequence). The CDR3 sequence is 15 residues long. V lost 4 bases to trimming and J lost 8 bases, with 20 bases between them. CDR3 sequence: CASSRDITLIGGYTF. As DNA, the CDR3 is TGTGCCAGCAGCCGAGACATCACCCTAATCGGGGGCTACACCTTC.

The chain is built from TRBV10-3 and TRBJ2-7; TRBD1 might be the D (6 bases). Trimming took 10 bases from V and 0 from J, leaving 16 bases between them. Germline-derived CDR1 and CDR2 are ENHRY and SYGVKD. The CDR3 has 14 amino acids. The CDR3 DNA reads as TGTGCCACAGCCAACGGGACACGCTCCTACGAGCAGTACTTC. Protein product: CATANGTRSYEQYF.

The V gene is TRBV29-1, the J gene TRBJ1-3; D not certain. V lost 4 bases, J lost 2 bases, and 6 bases lay in between. The CDR3 is 12 residues long. Germline V lookup: CDR1 SQVTM, CDR2 ANQGSEA. CDR3 sequence (DNA): TGCAGCGTTGTGGAGGCTGGAAACACCATATATTTT. Translation: CSVVEAGNTIYF.

This chain links TRBV29-1 with TRBJ1-1, with 9 bases fitting TRBD1. V gave up 7 bases and J gave up 5 bases; unmatched junction bases: 2. This CDR3 has 11 residues. Germline CDR1 is SQVTM and CDR2 is ANQGSEA. The CDR3 DNA is TGCAGCGGGGACAGGGCTACTGAAGCTTTCTTT. Protein: CSGDRATEAFF.

The J gene is TRBJ1-2, the V gene TRBV7-2; weak D call: TRBD1 (6 bases). The CDR3 has 15 residues. Germline loops: CDR1 SGHTA, CDR2 FQGNSA. V was shortened by 5 bases and J by 6 bases, with 19 bases between the two germline ends. In DNA, the CDR3 is TGTGCCAGCAGCGCACCAGGGGACCTTAGGGATGGCTACACCTTC. Its translation: CASSAPGDLRDGYTF.

The chain has TRBV19 and TRBJ1-5; no reliable D call. Germline CDR1 reads LNHDA; CDR2 reads SQIVND (reference sequence). Trimming took 5 bases from V and 4 from J, leaving 12 bases between them. This CDR3 region has 14 residues. The CDR3 reads CASSGSAGNQPQHF. The CDR3 DNA follows: TGTGCCAGTAGTGGGTCTGCAGGTAATCAGCCCCAGCATTTT.

V is TRBV29-1 and J is TRBJ2-7; no definite D call. In germline, CDR1 is SQVTM, CDR2 ANQGSEA. Trimming cost V 4 bases and J 2 bases, with 12 bases left between them. There are 13 residues in the CDR3. The CDR3: CSVVLKLTYEQYF. In DNA, the CDR3 is TGCAGCGTTGTGTTAAAGCTGACCTACGAGCAGTACTTC.

This chain links TRBV19 with TRBJ2-4, with a weak D call TRBD1 (6 bases). Trimming took 4 bases from V and 8 from J, leaving 15 bases between them. Germline CDR1 is LNHDA and CDR2 is SQIVND (reference sequence). The CDR3 loop spans 14 amino acids. CDR3 protein: CASSKIRDTDIQYF. CDR3 nucleotides: TGTGCCAGTAGTAAGATACGGGACACAGACATTCAGTACTTC.

The genes are TRBV5-1 and TRBJ1-2; 9 bases map to TRBD1. Germline V lookup: CDR1 SGHRS, CDR2 YFSETQ. The CDR3 totals 13 residues. V was pared by 4 bases and J by 7 bases, with 5 bases of the junction left unmatched. CDR3 DNA sequence: TGCGCCAGCAGCCCAGGACAGGGGAGTGGCTACACCTTC. It yields the protein CASSPGQGSGYTF.

Only one count was recorded for this clone. The rearrangement uses TRBV6-5 and TRBJ1-2; D ambiguous. V lost 0 bases and J lost 8, with 10 bases in between. The length of the CDR3 is 13 residues. The V gene's germline CDR1 is MNHEY and CDR2 SVGAGI. The CDR3 loop is CASSYSPGEGYTF. The CDR3 nucleotides are TGTGCCAGCAGTTACTCTCCGGGAGAGGGCTACACCTTC.

The CDR3 spells CASTGTGHNQPQHF. The CDR3 DNA follows: TGTGCCAGCACCGGGACAGGGCACAATCAGCCCCAGCATTTT. J is TRBJ1-5 and V is TRBV25-1; TRBD1 aligns across 9 bases. This CDR3 has 14 residues. Looked up from germline, CDR1 is MGHDK and CDR2 is SYGVNS. V lost 7 bases to trimming and J lost 3 bases; unmatched junction nucleotides: 4.

The V gene is TRBV9, the J gene TRBJ1-6, with D uncertain. The V and J ends lost 0 bases and 6 bases respectively, with 13 bases between them. This CDR3 comprises 16 residues. From germline, CDR1 is SGDLS and CDR2 YYNGEE. CDR3 DNA sequence: TGTGCCAGCAGCGTAGATCCGGGAGGGCGTAATTCACCCCTCCACTTT. Translated, it gives CASSVDPGGRNSPLHF. Based on the CDR3 plus reference TRBV9 and TRBJ1-6, the full variable domain is DSGVTQTPKHLITATGQRVTLRCSPRSGDLSVYWYQQSLDQGLQFLIQYYNGEERAKGNILERFSAQQFPDLHSELNLSSLELGDSALYFCASSVDPGGRNSPLHFGNGTRLTVT.

V is TRBV6-5 and J is TRBJ2-5; 8 bases line up with TRBD2. The CDR3 covers 14 residues. Germline trimming cut 2 bases from V and 5 bases from J; bases unmatched to any gene: 4. CDR1 and CDR2 from the germline V gene are MNHEY and SVGAGI. The CDR3 protein is CASSYRGGVETQYF. In DNA, the CDR3 is TGTGCCAGCAGTTACCGGGGGGGGGTTGAGACCCAGTACTTC.